The T cell receptor (beta chain) described here comes from a study of blood T cell repertoires in COVID-19. Overall study context: Italy, Spain and the United States were the sources of the convalescent and acute COVID-19 samples.

Original data processing: Cell counts per sample came from amplifying reference gene primers. Libraries were prepared by immunoSEQ multiplex PCR; TCRdb keeps only in-frame clonotypes and omits some of them. Clone size and the V and J calls come from that table; the DNA yielded D and trimming. The sample comprises 150,000 to 200,000 clones, approximately 83% of which are singletons, and about 2.6% rests with the top ten. The CDR3 is 18 residues long. V was trimmed by 0 bases and J by 4 bases, leaving 21 bases between them. The germline CDR1 and CDR2 sequences are SGDLS and YYNGEE. The TCR sequence derives from a human donor with acute or convalescent COVID-19. The donor label of this sample is uncertain. The specimen was peripheral blood. The rearrangement joins TRBV9 to TRBJ2-3; tentatively, D is TRBD2 (6 bases). The CDR3 bases are TGTGCCAGCAGCGTAGGTCGGGGGAGCAGCGGTGGGGCAGATACGCAGTATTTT. It translates to CASSVGRGSSGGADTQYF.